These 5 T cell receptor beta chains were all obtained from the same sample, sequenced in a study of blood T cell repertoires in COVID-19. Libraries were prepared by immunoSEQ multiplex PCR; TCRdb keeps only in-frame clonotypes and omits some of them. Of some 180,000 clones in the sample, 81% were seen once. The sequenced material came from peripheral blood. The receptors shown here come from a woman of 80 years or more with COVID-19, enrolled during active disease.

The rearrangement joins TRBV2 to TRBJ2-5; tentative D call: TRBD2 (5 bases). CDR1 SNHLY and CDR2 FYNNEI come from the germline V gene. Deletions cut 4 bases from V and 1 base from J, with 7 bases between. This CDR3 is built from 13 residues. The CDR3 sequence is CASSVAGQETQYF. CDR3 nucleotide sequence: TGTGCCAGCAGTGTGGCGGGCCAAGAGACCCAGTACTTC.

This clone was observed a few times. Written as DNA, the CDR3 is TGTGCCAGCAGACCCGAAGGGAGCACCGGGGAGCTGTTTTTT. Its protein product is CASRPEGSTGELFF. The chain combines TRBV5-6 with TRBJ2-2, with D possibly TRBD2 on 5 matching bases. CDR1 and CDR2 from the germline V gene are SGHDT and YYEEEE. The CDR3 has 14 residues. The V end was cut by 5 bases, the J end by 4 bases, with 12 bases between.

The chain is built from TRBV5-4 and TRBJ2-1; the match to TRBD2 covers 9 bases. This CDR3 is 14 amino acids long. Germline assignment: CDR1 SGHNT and CDR2 YYREEE (reference sequence). Germline trimming cut 3 bases from V and 9 bases from J; bases unmatched to any gene: 7. For the CDR3, the DNA is TGTGCCAGCAGCTCGTTAGCGGGAGAGGTTGAGCAGTTCTTC. Amino acids: CASSSLAGEVEQFF.

This clone was detected only a few times. The V and J genes are TRBV4-1 and TRBJ1-6, with D hard to call. From germline, CDR1 is MGHRA and CDR2 YSYEKL. There are 14 residues in the CDR3. Trimming pared 4 bases from V and 5 bases from J, leaving 9 bases between. CDR3 amino acids: CASSRRQDNSPLHF. The CDR3 DNA sequence: TGCGCCAGCAGCCGAAGACAAGATAATTCACCCCTCCACTTT.

The gene calls are TRBV19 and TRBJ2-7; 7 bases are a match to TRBD2. V lost 4 bases to trimming and J lost 7 bases; unmatched junction nucleotides: 10. The CDR3 is made up of 14 amino acids. CDR1 and CDR2 (germline): LNHDA, SQIVND (reference sequence). This chain's CDR3 is CASSTSGGTGEQYF. CDR3 in DNA: TGTGCCAGTAGTACCTCCGGGGGGACGGGAGAGCAGTACTTC.